The 27 T cell receptor beta chains below all came from one sample that was sequenced in a study of T cells after yellow fever vaccination. From the 5' RACE reads, TCRdb called clonotypes with MiXCR, one entry per CDR3 protein. The sample shows about 320,000 distinct CDR3 sequences, about 11% of them seen only once. The source material was CD4+ T cells sorted from PBMCs, sampled 45 days after the yellow fever booster vaccination. These receptors were collected from a man aged 18 to 29 who received the YFV17D yellow fever vaccine.

This clonotype was observed many times. The chain recombines TRBV18 with TRBJ2-2, with 8 positions matching TRBD1. Germline assignment: CDR1 KGHSH and CDR2 LQKENI. The CDR3 covers 16 residues. Trimming cost V 3 bases and J 2 bases; bases outside gene matches: 5. CDR3 residues: CASSPNGQGNTGELFF. The CDR3 DNA reads TGTGCCAGCTCACCGAATGGACAGGGAAACACCGGGGAGCTGTTTTTT.

The chain recombines TRBV5-1 with TRBJ2-3; 11 bases are a match to TRBD1. V shed 4 bases and J 4 bases; nucleotides not matched to a gene: 5. This CDR3 region has 15 residues. CDR1 and CDR2 from the germline V gene are SGHRS and YFSETQ. The CDR3 is CASSDRTGGPDTQYF. The CDR3 DNA reads TGCGCCAGCAGCGATCGGACAGGGGGCCCAGATACGCAGTATTTT.

This sequence joins TRBV29-1 and TRBJ2-7; possibly TRBD1 for D (6 bases). Trimming shortened V by 1 base and J by 7 bases, and 14 bases separated the two germline ends. Per germline, CDR1 SQVTM and CDR2 ANQGSEA. The CDR3 runs to 13 residues. The CDR3 region is CSVEGQGNEEQYF. Here the CDR3 DNA reads TGCAGCGTTGAAGGGCAGGGGAATGAGGAGCAGTACTTC.

This clonotype has only a few counts. The CDR3 DNA reads TGCGCCAGCAGCACAACCGGGACAGAGGGGGATACGCAGTATTTT. Translation gives CASSTTGTEGDTQYF. V gene TRBV5-1 combines with J gene TRBJ2-3; 7 bases agree with TRBD1. The V and J ends lost 4 bases and 6 bases, in that order; junction bases with no gene match: 11. The CDR3 loop spans 15 amino acids. Germline loops: CDR1 SGHRS, CDR2 YFSETQ.

The V gene is TRBV5-1, the J gene TRBJ1-1; 10 bases are a match to TRBD1. Germline V lookup: CDR1 SGHRS, CDR2 YFSETQ. Trimming took 0 bases from V and 5 from J; bases not matched to a gene: 4. CDR3 length: 15 amino acids. The chain's CDR3 is CASSLGTGGWTEAFF. The DNA of the CDR3 is TGCGCCAGCAGCTTGGGGACAGGGGGATGGACTGAAGCTTTCTTT. Full variable domain (outside the CDR3, taken from reference TRBV5-1 and TRBJ1-1): KAGVTQTPRYLIKTRGQQVTLSCSPISGHRSVSWYQQTPGQGLQFLFEYFSETQRNKGNFPGRFSGRQFSNSRSEMNVSTLELGDSALYLCASSLGTGGWTEAFFGQGTRLTVV.

This clonotype has a handful of counts. V is TRBV7-6 and J is TRBJ1-6; 7 bases map to TRBD1. J lost 7 bases, V lost 5 bases, and 5 bases had no gene match. The CDR3 is made up of 14 amino acids. From germline, CDR1 is SGHVS and CDR2 FNYEAQ. This CDR3 reads CASSGQVGNSPLHF. Here the CDR3 DNA reads TGTGCCAGCAGCGGACAGGTTGGGAATTCACCCCTCCACTTT.

This clonotype was seen a few times. CDR3 residues: CASSLGGGRDYEQYV. CDR3 in DNA: TGCGCCAGCAGCTTGGGGGGAGGCAGAGACTACGAGCAGTACGTC. The chain uses TRBV5-1 and TRBJ2-7; D perhaps matches TRBD2 (6 bases). CDR1 and CDR2 from the germline V gene are SGHRS and YFSETQ. The V gene lost 0 bases and the J gene lost 3 bases, with 13 bases spanning the gap. The CDR3 loop spans 15 amino acids.

CDR3: CASSSSGAQETQYF. CDR3 nucleotides: TGCGCCAGCAGCTCCAGCGGGGCGCAAGAGACCCAGTACTTC. The chain combines TRBV5-1 with TRBJ2-5, with 7 bases lining up with TRBD2. The V gene's germline CDR1 is SGHRS and CDR2 YFSETQ. J lost 2 bases, V lost 3 bases, and 4 bases had no gene match. This CDR3 has 14 residues.

This clonotype came up a few times. This rearrangement joins TRBV4-1 to TRBJ1-3; D is undetermined. The V gene lost 2 bases and the J gene lost 0 bases, with 11 bases spanning the gap. Looked up from germline, CDR1 is MGHRA and CDR2 is YSYEKL. The CDR3 contains 16 residues. CDR3 sequence reads: CASSQHPKGSGNTIYF. The CDR3 nucleotides read TGCGCCAGCAGCCAACATCCAAAGGGCTCTGGAAACACCATATATTTT.

This clonotype was detected only a few times. The chain combines TRBV7-2 with TRBJ2-3; 8 bases agree with TRBD2. From germline, CDR1 is SGHTA and CDR2 FQGNSA. The CDR3 runs to 15 residues. V lost 4 bases to trimming and J lost 1 base; unmatched junction nucleotides: 4. CDR3: CASSSIAGRTDTQYF. The CDR3 DNA reads TGTGCCAGCAGCTCCATAGCGGGGCGCACAGATACGCAGTATTTT.

V usage is TRBV11-1 and J usage is TRBJ1-2, with D tentatively TRBD1 (6 bases). Germline loops: CDR1 SGHAT, CDR2 FQDESV (reference sequence). V was pared by 5 bases and J by 4 bases, with 26 bases between. CDR3 size: 18 residues. The CDR3 bases are TGTGCCAGCAGCCCTCGGAGGGGGATAGATACCAGCAGCTATGGCTACACCTTC. It codes for CASSPRRGIDTSSYGYTF.

This clonotype came up a few times. This chain joins TRBV7-9 and TRBJ2-7; the match to TRBD1 covers 7 bases. The CDR3 runs to 17 residues. V lost 1 base, J lost 2 bases, and 11 bases stayed unmatched. The germline gives CDR1 SEHNR, CDR2 FQNEAQ (reference sequence). CDR3 sequence reads: CASSLGIRDRKTYEQYV. DNA for the CDR3: TGTGCCAGCAGCTTAGGAATCCGGGACAGAAAAACCTACGAGCAGTACGTC.

The gene calls are TRBV20-1 and TRBJ1-1; TRBD1 aligns across 12 bases. Losses at the gene ends were 6 bases for V and 11 bases for J; bases not matched to a gene: 10. CDR3 length: 13 amino acids. CDR1 is DFQATT and CDR2 is SNEGSKA in the germline V gene (reference sequence). The CDR3: CSATGTGGVQAFF. As DNA, the CDR3 is TGCAGTGCGACCGGGACAGGGGGCGTGCAGGCTTTCTTT.

The chain combines TRBV7-3 with TRBJ2-3, with 11 bases lining up with TRBD2. Germline lookup yields CDR1 SGHTA and CDR2 FQGTGA. The CDR3 has 16 residues. J gave up 2 bases and V 5 bases, and 6 bases lay outside the gene matches. CDR3 coding DNA: TGTGCCAGCAGCGCAAAGACTAGCGGGGTCACAGATACGCAGTATTTT. Amino acid sequence: CASSAKTSGVTDTQYF.

V usage is TRBV28 and J usage is TRBJ2-7; TRBD1 agrees at 8 bases. The ends lost 4 bases at V and 3 bases at J; junction bases unmatched: 8. This CDR3 has 15 amino acids. In germline, CDR1 is MDHEN, CDR2 SYDVKM. CDR3 nucleotides: TGTGCCAGCAGTTCTAACAGGGGGTTTGACTACGAGCAGTACGTC. It encodes CASSSNRGFDYEQYV.

In this sample, this clonotype turned up a few times. The chain has TRBV18 and TRBJ1-1; no firm D call. The ends were cut back, 6 bases at V and 4 bases at J, with 9 bases in the middle. The CDR3 loop spans 12 amino acids. The V gene's germline CDR1 is KGHSH and CDR2 LQKENI. The CDR3 spells CASSSTSTEAFF. CDR3 DNA: TGTGCCAGCTCCTCGACGAGCACTGAAGCTTTCTTT.

There are a few counts of this clonotype. V and J are TRBV5-1 and TRBJ2-1; a possible D gene is TRBD1 (5 bases). Trimming pared 4 bases from V and 8 bases from J, leaving 16 bases between. The CDR3 consists of 14 residues. CDR1 and CDR2 from the germline V gene are SGHRS and YFSETQ. The CDR3 reads CASSHWGPGDEQFF. The CDR3 region has the DNA TGCGCCAGCAGCCACTGGGGCCCCGGCGATGAGCAGTTCTTC.

This rearrangement joins TRBV20-1 to TRBJ2-3; TRBD1 matches at 9 bases. In germline, CDR1 is DFQATT, CDR2 SNEGSKA (reference sequence). V was pared by 5 bases and J by 6 bases, with 12 bases of the junction left unmatched. This CDR3 has 15 residues. The CDR3, as DNA: TGCAGTGCTGCCGGGACAGGGAGGGGGCTGGATACGCAGTATTTT. Translating gives CSAAGTGRGLDTQYF.

This rearrangement joins TRBV10-3 to TRBJ2-5, with D perhaps TRBD1 or TRBD2 (5 bases each). V lost 2 bases to trimming and J lost 4 bases, with 5 bases between them. CDR1 and CDR2 (germline): ENHRY, SYGVKD. CDR3 length: 12 amino acids. CDR3 DNA: TGTGCCATCAGTGAGGGGGGAGAGACCCAGTACTTC. It specifies CAISEGGETQYF.

CDR3 coding DNA: TGTGCCAGCAGCCCCTCAGGGGCGGCGAGCACTGAAGCTTTCTTT. Translated, it gives CASSPSGAASTEAFF. The J gene is TRBJ1-1, the V gene TRBV5-6; tentative D call: TRBD1 (6 bases). Trimming removed 4 bases from V and 4 bases from J, with 17 bases in between. The length of the CDR3 is 15 residues. Germline CDR1 SGHDT, CDR2 YYEEEE.

This clonotype was seen more than once but under ten times. The chain joins TRBV4-3 to TRBJ1-2; 8 bases align to TRBD1. The CDR3 loop spans 14 amino acids. J was trimmed by 7 bases and V by 3 bases; bases with no gene match: 7. Germline V gives CDR1 LGHNA, CDR2 YSLEER. In DNA form, the CDR3 reads TGCGCCAGCAGCCAGGGGGGACAGGTTTTTGGCTACACCTTC. It codes for CASSQGGQVFGYTF.

This clonotype was seen many times. The V call is TRBV12-3 or TRBV12-4, the J call TRBJ1-3, with TRBD1 as a possible D gene (6 bases). Trimming removed 5 bases from V and 1 base from J, with 21 bases in between. The CDR3 is 18 residues long. The CDR3 DNA is TGTGCCAGCAGTACGCGGGACATCGGGCCGCGTTCTGGAAACACCATATATTTT. It codes for CASSTRDIGPRSGNTIYF.

The table lists this clonotype with a few counts. The V gene is TRBV7-2, the J gene TRBJ1-2, with D possibly being TRBD1 (6 bases). V lost 1 base, J lost 8 bases, and 14 bases lay in between. Germline lookup yields CDR1 SGHTA and CDR2 FQGNSA. The CDR3 extends over 14 amino acids. The CDR3 DNA reads as TGTGCCAGCAGCTTAGACACAGGGAACGACGGCTACACCTTC. It yields the protein CASSLDTGNDGYTF.

In this sample, this clonotype turned up a few times. The CDR3 bases are TGCAGTGCTGGTGGGACTTACGAGCAGTACTTC. Protein product: CSAGGTYEQYF. V usage is TRBV20-1 and J usage is TRBJ2-7; possible D gene TRBD2, 6 bases. This CDR3 is 11 amino acids long. Trimming took off 5 bases at V and 4 bases at J, with 9 bases between the two ends. In germline, CDR1 is DFQATT, CDR2 SNEGSKA (reference sequence).

This clonotype was observed a handful of times. V is TRBV6-2 or TRBV6-3 and J is TRBJ2-7; no reliable D call. Between the trimmed V and J ends, which lost 6 bases and 4 bases, there was a span of 10 bases. The CDR3 contains 12 residues. Germline V CDR1 and CDR2: MNHEY, SVGEGT. Written as DNA, the CDR3 is TGTGCCAGCAGGGGGTCTTATTACGAGCAGTACTTC. As protein: CASRGSYYEQYF.

This clonotype was seen only a few times. This rearrangement joins TRBV12-1 to TRBJ2-3; the table gives TRBD1 as D, unverified against the DNA. TRBV12-1 is a listed pseudogene. This CDR3 has 17 amino acids. The CDR3 sequence is CASSYHQGPPFTDTQYF. The CDR3 DNA follows: TGTGCCAGCAGCTACCACCAGGGACCGCCTTTCACAGATACGCAGTATTTT.

This CDR3 is CAIGGQDLTDTQYF. The CDR3 region has the DNA TGTGCCATCGGGGGACAGGACCTCACAGATACGCAGTATTTT. The rearrangement links TRBV10-3 to TRBJ2-3; 8 nucleotides align to TRBD1. With 8 bases clipped from V and 2 bases from J, the junction kept 6 bases outside the gene matches. CDR1 ENHRY and CDR2 SYGVKD come from the germline V gene. The CDR3 consists of 14 residues.